The present TCR beta chain was sequenced within a study of cytomegalovirus exposure and HLA in healthy donors. Trimming at V came to 0 bases and at J to 7 bases, leaving 6 bases not matched to a gene. The CDR3 is made up of 16 amino acids. Germline values: CDR1 LGHNA, CDR2 YSLEER. A single count supports this clone. No antigen is known for it. The PCR employed 60 Vbeta primers together with 13 Jbeta primers. The data were produced by immunoSEQ multiplex PCR, yet TCRdb's version contains in-frame clones alone and is incomplete. The sample lists some 150,000 clones, roughly 79% occurring once. Broader study findings: Relative to equally common others, HLA-associated TCR beta chains showed greater clonal expansion in a later analysis.

V usage is TRBV4-3 and J usage is TRBJ1-4; TRBD1 matches 9 bases. This receptor was taken from a woman aged 45-65 years in good health and CMV-seronegative. The specimen was PBMCs. The CDR3 spells CASSQEWTGAFEKLFF. DNA of the CDR3: TGCGCCAGCAGCCAAGAATGGACAGGGGCGTTTGAAAAACTGTTTTTT.